This entry concerns a single TCR beta chain. This sample is drawn from a study of blood T cell repertoires in COVID-19. Across the whole study: In each case, the material was cDNA or gDNA derived from T cells, B-cell-depleted T cells, or PBMCs.

In the original workflow: Estimated nucleated cell counts came from reference gene primer amplification. Data came from immunoSEQ multiplex PCR; TCRdb stores just in-frame clones and leaves some out. The D gene and trimming were derived from the DNA, and the V and J assignments and clone size from that table. The profile shows some 150,000 clones, roughly 80% of them singletons. The ends lost 9 bases at V and 5 bases at J; junction bases unmatched: 5. Germline V gene data show CDR1 as MDHEN and CDR2 as SYDVKM. The CDR3 covers 12 residues. This chain connects TRBV28 to TRBJ2-5, with TRBD2 matching 8 bases. The receptor's source is a woman aged 45-65 years with active or convalescent COVID-19. The sequencing sample was made of peripheral blood. CDR3 in DNA: TGTGCCAGTTGCGGGGGGTTGGAGACCCAGTACTTC. It encodes CASCGGLETQYF.